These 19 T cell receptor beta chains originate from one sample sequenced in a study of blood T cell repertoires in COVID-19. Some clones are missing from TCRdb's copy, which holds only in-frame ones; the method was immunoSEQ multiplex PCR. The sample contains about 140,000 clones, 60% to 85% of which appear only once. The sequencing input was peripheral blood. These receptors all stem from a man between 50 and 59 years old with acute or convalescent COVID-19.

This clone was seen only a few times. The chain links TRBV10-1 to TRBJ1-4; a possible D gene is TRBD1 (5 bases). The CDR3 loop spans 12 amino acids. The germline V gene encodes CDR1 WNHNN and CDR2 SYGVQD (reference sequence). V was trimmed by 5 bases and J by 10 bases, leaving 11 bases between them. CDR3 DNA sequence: TGCGCCAGCAGTCCAACAGGAGCAAAACTGTTTTTT. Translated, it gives CASSPTGAKLFF.

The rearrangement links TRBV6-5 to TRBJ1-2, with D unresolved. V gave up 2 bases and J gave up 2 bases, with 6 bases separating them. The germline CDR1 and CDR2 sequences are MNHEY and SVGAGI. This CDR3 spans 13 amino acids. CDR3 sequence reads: CASSYAENYGYTF. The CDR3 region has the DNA TGTGCCAGCAGTTACGCGGAAAACTATGGCTACACCTTC.

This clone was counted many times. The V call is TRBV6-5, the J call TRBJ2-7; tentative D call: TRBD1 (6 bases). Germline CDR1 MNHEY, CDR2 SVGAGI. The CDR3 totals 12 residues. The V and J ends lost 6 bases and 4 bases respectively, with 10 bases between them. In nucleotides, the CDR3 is TGTGCCAGCAGACCGACAGGTTACGAGCAGTACTTC. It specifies CASRPTGYEQYF.

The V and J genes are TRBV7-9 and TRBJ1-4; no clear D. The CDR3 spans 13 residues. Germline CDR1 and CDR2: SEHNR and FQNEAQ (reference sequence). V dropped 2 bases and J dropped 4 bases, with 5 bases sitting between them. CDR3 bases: TGTGCCAGCAGCTTACAGAATAATGAAAAACTGTTTTTT. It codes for CASSLQNNEKLFF.

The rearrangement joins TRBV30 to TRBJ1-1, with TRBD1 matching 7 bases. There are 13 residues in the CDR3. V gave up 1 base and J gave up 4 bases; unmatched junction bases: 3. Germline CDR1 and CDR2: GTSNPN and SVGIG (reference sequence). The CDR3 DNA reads TGTGCCTGGAGTGAGGGGGCAAGCACTGAAGCTTTCTTT. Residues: CAWSEGASTEAFF. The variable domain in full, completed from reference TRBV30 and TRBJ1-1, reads SQTIHQWPATLVQPVGSPLSLECTVEGTSNPNLYWYRQAAGRGLQLLFYSVGIGQISSEVPQNLSASRPQDRQFILSSKKLLLSDSGFYLCAWSEGASTEAFFGQGTRLTVV.

The CDR3, as DNA: TGCGCCAGCAGCCAGAGCGGACCGGGGGGTCTCACTGAAGCTTTCTTT. Its protein is CASSQSGPGGLTEAFF. The chain couples TRBV4-1 to TRBJ1-1; D perhaps matches TRBD1 (5 bases). Germline V gene lookup returns CDR1 MGHRA and CDR2 YSYEKL. The CDR3 length is 16 residues. V was cut by 3 bases and J by 4 bases, with 18 bases left in between.

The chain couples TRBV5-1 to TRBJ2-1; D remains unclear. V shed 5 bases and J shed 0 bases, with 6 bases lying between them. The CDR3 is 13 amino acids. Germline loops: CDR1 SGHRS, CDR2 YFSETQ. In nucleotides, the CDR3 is TGCGCCAGCAGTACTTCCTCCTACAATGAGCAGTTCTTC. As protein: CASSTSSYNEQFF.

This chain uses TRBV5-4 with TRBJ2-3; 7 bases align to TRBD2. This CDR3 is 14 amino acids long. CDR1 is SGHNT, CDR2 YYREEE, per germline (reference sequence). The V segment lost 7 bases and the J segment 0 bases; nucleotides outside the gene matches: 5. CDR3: CASRAGLSTDTQYF. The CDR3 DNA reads TGTGCCAGCCGGGCGGGACTAAGCACAGATACGCAGTATTTT.

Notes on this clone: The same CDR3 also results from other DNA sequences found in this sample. The DNA of the CDR3 is TGCGCCAGCAGCTTTCAGGGGAACACTGAAGCTTTCTTT. Its protein is CASSFQGNTEAFF. J is TRBJ1-1 and V is TRBV5-1, with D perhaps TRBD1 (5 bases). The CDR3 spans 13 residues. Trimming took off 2 bases at V and 1 base at J, with 6 bases between the two ends. In germline, CDR1 is SGHRS, CDR2 YFSETQ. Full variable domain (outside the CDR3, taken from reference TRBV5-1 and TRBJ1-1): KAGVTQTPRYLIKTRGQQVTLSCSPISGHRSVSWYQQTPGQGLQFLFEYFSETQRNKGNFPGRFSGRQFSNSRSEMNVSTLELGDSALYLCASSFQGNTEAFFGQGTRLTVV.

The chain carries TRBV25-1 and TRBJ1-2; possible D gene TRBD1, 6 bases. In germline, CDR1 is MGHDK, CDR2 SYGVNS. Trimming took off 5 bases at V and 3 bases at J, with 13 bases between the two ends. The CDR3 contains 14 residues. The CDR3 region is CASSFAGADYGYTF. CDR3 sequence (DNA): TGTGCCAGCAGTTTCGCGGGGGCGGACTATGGCTACACCTTC.

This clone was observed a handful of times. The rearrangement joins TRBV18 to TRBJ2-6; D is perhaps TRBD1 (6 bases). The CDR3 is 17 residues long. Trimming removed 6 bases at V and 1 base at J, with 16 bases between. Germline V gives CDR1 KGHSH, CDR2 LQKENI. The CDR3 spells CASSSQPTGSGANVLTF. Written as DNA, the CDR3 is TGTGCCAGCTCCTCTCAACCGACAGGATCTGGGGCCAACGTCCTGACTTTC. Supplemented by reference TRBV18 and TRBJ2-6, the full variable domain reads NAGVMQNPRHLVRRRGQEARLRCSPMKGHSHVYWYRQLPEEGLKFMVYLQKENIIDESGMPKERFSAEFPKEGPSILRIQQVVRGDSAAYFCASSSQPTGSGANVLTFGAGSRLTVL.

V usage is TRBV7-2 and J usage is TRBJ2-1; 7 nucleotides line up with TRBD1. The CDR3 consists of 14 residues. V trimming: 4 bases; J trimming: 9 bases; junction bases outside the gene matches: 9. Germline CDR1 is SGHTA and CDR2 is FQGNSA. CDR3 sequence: CASSYRQGPSEQFF. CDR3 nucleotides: TGTGCCAGCAGCTACAGACAGGGACCGAGTGAGCAGTTCTTC.

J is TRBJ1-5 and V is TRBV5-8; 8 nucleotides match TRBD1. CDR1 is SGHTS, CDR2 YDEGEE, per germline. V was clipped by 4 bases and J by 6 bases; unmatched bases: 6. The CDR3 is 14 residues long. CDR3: CASSRRGPGQPQHF. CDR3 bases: TGTGCCAGCAGCCGCAGGGGGCCGGGTCAGCCCCAGCATTTT.

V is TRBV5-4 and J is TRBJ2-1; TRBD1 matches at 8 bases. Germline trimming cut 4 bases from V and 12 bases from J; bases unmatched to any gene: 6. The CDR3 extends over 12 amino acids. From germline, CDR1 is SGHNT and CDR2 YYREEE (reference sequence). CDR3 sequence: CASSPGQALQFF. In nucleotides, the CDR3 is TGTGCCAGCAGCCCGGGACAGGCCTTGCAGTTCTTC.

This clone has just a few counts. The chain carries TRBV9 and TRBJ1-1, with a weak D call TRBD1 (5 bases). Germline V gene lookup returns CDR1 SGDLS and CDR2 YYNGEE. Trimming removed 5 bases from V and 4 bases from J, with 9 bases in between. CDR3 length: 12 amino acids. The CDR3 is CASSRGGTEAFF. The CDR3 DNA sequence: TGTGCCAGCAGTCGGGGGGGCACTGAAGCTTTCTTT.

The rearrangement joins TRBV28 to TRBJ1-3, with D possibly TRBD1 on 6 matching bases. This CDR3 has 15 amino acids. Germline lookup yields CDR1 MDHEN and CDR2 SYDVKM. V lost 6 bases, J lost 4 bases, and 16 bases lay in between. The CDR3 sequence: CASRALGGQGNTIYF. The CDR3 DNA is TGTGCCAGCAGGGCATTGGGGGGGCAAGGAAACACCATATATTTT.

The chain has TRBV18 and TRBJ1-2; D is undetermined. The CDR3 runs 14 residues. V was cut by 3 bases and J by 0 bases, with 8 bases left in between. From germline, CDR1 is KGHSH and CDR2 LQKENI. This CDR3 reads CASSPSTANYGYTF. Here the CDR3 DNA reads TGTGCCAGCTCACCTTCCACAGCTAACTATGGCTACACCTTC.

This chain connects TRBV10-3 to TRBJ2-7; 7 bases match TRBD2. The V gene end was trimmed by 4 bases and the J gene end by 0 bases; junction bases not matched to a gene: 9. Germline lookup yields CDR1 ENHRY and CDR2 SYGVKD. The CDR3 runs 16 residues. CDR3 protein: CAISGPREGISYEQYF. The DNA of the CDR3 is TGTGCCATCAGTGGGCCTAGGGAGGGTATCTCCTACGAGCAGTACTTC.

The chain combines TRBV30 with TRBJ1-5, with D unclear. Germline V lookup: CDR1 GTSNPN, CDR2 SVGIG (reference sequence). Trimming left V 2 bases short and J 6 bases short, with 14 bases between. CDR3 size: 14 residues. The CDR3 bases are TGTGCCTGGAGTCCGGAGGGTCAGCGTCAGCCCCAGCATTTT. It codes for CAWSPEGQRQPQHF. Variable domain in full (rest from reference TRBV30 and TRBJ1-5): SQTIHQWPATLVQPVGSPLSLECTVEGTSNPNLYWYRQAAGRGLQLLFYSVGIGQISSEVPQNLSASRPQDRQFILSSKKLLLSDSGFYLCAWSPEGQRQPQHFGDGTRLSIL.